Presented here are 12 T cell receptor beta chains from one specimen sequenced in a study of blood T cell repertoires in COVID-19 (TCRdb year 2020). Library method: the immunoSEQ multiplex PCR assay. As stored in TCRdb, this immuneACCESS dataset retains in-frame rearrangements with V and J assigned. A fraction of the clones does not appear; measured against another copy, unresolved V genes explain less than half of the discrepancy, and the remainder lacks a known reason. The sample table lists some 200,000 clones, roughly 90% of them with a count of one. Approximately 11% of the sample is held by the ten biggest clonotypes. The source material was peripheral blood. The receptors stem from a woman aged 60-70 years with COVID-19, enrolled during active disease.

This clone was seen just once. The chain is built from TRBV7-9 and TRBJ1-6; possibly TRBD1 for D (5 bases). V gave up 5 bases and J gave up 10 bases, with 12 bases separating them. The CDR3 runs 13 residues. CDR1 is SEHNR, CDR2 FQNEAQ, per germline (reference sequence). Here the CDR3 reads CASSPSDSSPLHF. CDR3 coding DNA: TGTGCCAGCAGCCCTAGCGACAGCTCACCCCTCCACTTT. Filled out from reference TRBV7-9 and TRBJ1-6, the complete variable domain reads DTGVSQNPRHKITKRGQNVTFRCDPISEHNRLYWYRQTLGQGPEFLTYFQNEAQLEKSRLLSDRFSAERPKGSFSTLEIQRTEQGDSAMYLCASSPSDSSPLHFGNGTRLTVT.

The CDR3 region has the DNA TGTGCCAGCAGAATAACAGGGGTCACAGATACGCAGTATTTT. Translation gives CASRITGVTDTQYF. The rearrangement joins TRBV6-5 to TRBJ2-3; 7 bases fit TRBD1. The V and J ends lost 6 bases and 2 bases, in that order; junction bases with no gene match: 5. The CDR3 covers 14 residues. CDR1 is MNHEY, CDR2 SVGAGI, per germline.

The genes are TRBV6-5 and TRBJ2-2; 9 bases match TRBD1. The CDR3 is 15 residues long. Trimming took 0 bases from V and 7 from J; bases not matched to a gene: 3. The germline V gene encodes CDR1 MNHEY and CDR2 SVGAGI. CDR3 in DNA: TGTGCCAGCAGTTACTCGAACAGGGGGCACGGGGAGCTGTTTTTT. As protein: CASSYSNRGHGELFF.

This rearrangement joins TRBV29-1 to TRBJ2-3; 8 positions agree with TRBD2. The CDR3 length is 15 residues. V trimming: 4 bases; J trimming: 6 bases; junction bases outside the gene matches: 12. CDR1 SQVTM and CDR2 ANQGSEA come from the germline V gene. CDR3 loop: CSVALGAGVGDTQYF. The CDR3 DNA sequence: TGCAGCGTTGCCTTAGGAGCGGGAGTAGGGGATACGCAGTATTTT.

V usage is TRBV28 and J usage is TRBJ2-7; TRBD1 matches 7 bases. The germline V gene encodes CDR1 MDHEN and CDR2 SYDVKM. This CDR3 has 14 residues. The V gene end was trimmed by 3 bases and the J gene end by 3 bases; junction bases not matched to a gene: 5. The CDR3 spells CASSFLGTVYEQYF. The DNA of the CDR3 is TGTGCCAGCAGTTTTTTGGGGACAGTCTACGAGCAGTACTTC.

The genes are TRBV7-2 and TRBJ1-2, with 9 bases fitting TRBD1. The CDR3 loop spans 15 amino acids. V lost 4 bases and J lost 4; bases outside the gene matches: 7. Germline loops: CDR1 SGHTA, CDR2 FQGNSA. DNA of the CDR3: TGTGCCAGCAGCTCGAATACAGGGGGCCCCTATGGCTACACCTTC. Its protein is CASSSNTGGPYGYTF.

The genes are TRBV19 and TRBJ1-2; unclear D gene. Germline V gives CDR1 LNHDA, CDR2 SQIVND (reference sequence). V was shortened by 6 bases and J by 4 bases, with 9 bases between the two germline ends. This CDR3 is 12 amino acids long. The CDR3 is CASSLHGYGYTF. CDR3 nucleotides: TGTGCCAGTAGCCTCCACGGCTATGGCTACACCTTC.

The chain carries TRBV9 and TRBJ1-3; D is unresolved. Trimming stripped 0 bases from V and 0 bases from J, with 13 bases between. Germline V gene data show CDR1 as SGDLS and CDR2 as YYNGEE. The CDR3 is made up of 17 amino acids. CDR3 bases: TGTGCCAGCAGCGTAGGTCAGGCTAAGAACTCTGGAAACACCATATATTTT. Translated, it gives CASSVGQAKNSGNTIYF.

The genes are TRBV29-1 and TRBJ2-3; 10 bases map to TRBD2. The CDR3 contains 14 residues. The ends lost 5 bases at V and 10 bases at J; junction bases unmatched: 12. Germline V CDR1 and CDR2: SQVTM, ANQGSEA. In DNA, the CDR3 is TGCAGCGTTCGTCTCCTAGCGGGAGAGCGTGCGCAGTATTTT. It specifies CSVRLLAGERAQYF.

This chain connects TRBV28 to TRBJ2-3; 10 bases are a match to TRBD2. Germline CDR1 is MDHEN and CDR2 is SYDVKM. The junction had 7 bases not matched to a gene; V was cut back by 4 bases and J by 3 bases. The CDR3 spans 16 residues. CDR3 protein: CASSSSGSVMTDTQYF. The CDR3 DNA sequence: TGTGCCAGCAGTTCTAGCGGGAGTGTGATGACAGATACGCAGTATTTT.

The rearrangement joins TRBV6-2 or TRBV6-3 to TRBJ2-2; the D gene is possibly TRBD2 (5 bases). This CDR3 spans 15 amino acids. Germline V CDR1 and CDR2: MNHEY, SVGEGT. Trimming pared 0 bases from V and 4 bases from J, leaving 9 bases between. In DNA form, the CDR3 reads TGTGCCAGCAGTTACTCGAGCGGCCTCACCGGGGAGCTGTTTTTT. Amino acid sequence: CASSYSSGLTGELFF.

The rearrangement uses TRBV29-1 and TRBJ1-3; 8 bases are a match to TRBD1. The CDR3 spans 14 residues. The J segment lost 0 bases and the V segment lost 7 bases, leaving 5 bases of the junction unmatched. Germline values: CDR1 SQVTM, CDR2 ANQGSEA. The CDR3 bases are TGCAGCGCGGGACAGGCAGACTCTGGAAACACCATATATTTT. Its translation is CSAGQADSGNTIYF.